This TCR beta chain was obtained from a study of blood T cell repertoires in COVID-19. Study-level background: Both acute and convalescent COVID-19 samples were obtained from the United States, Italy and Spain. T cells, B-cell-depleted T cells, or PBMCs provided the cDNA or gDNA that served as material.

The germline CDR1 and CDR2 sequences are MNHNS and SASEGT. CDR3 length equals 16 residues. Trimming took 3 bases from V and 4 from J; bases not matched to a gene: 9. Original data processing: Scientists estimated how many nucleated cells there were by amplifying reference gene primers. The table came from immunoSEQ multiplex PCR; TCRdb's copy has only in-frame clones and leaves some out. That table gives V, J and clone size, and the DNA gave D and trimming. This sample has fewer than 200,000 clones, with more than 60% found just once. The chain has TRBV6-1 and TRBJ2-7; 10 positions agree with TRBD1. Sequencing was performed on peripheral blood. The TCR comes from a man between 70 and 80 years old with acute or convalescent COVID-19. In DNA, the CDR3 is TGTGCCAGCAGTGACGCCCTCGGGGGACAGGGGTACGAGCAGTACTTC. Its translation is CASSDALGGQGYEQYF.